This T cell receptor (beta chain) is from a study of response to subunit inactivated influenza vaccine. Findings of the study overall: A suggestion made by the authors is that each seasonal influenza vaccination recruits few new T cells.

TCRdb re-called the RT-PCR reads with MiXCR, one entry per CDR3 protein. The table has 750,000 to 850,000 distinct CDR3 sequences, around 18% seen once. This clonotype has a handful of counts. The antigen is not known. Trimming shortened V by 0 bases and J by 6 bases, and 17 bases separated the two germline ends. Germline loops: CDR1 LGHNA, CDR2 YSLEER. The CDR3 runs to 16 residues. This clonotype originated in a man aged 45-60 years who received an inactivated influenza vaccine. V gene TRBV4-3 combines with J gene TRBJ1-1; D is perhaps TRBD1 (5 bases). Sequences were derived from PBMCs from blood, sampled around 5 days after vaccination. CDR3 nucleotides: TGCGCCAGCAGCCAAGAATATCGGCGGGGGATCGCTGAAGCTTTCTTT. Residues: CASSQEYRRGIAEAFF.